This TCR beta chain was observed in a study of T cell clonotyping in hematopoietic cell transplantation. About the study: Cytoreduction preceded collection of pretransplant recipient samples.

Indicated time point: recipient sample about 28 days before transplant, after cytoreduction. TCRdb keeps only in-frame clones here, not all; method: immunoSEQ multiplex PCR. The sample consists of approximately 22,000 clones, roughly 90% of them appearing once. In this sample, this clone turned up once. Its antigen remains unknown. Study-level findings and limits: Without cell sorting, CD4 versus CD8 contributions remain unresolved.

The TCR was taken from a man aged 18 to 35 with biphenotypic leukemia. Some clones in this sample may be carry-over from other donors' samples. The sequences come from peripheral blood mononuclear cells, collected before stem cell transplant.

The chain's CDR3 is CSVEIPRAETQYF. The CDR3 nucleotides read TGCAGCGTTGAAATCCCCAGGGCTGAGACCCAGTACTTC. The genes are TRBV29-1 and TRBJ2-5; perhaps TRBD1 as D (5 bases). The V end lost 2 bases, the J end lost 5 bases, and 12 bases lay between the germline ends. This CDR3 is built from 13 residues. From germline, CDR1 is SQVTM and CDR2 ANQGSEA.